The TCR beta chain under discussion was sequenced for a study of identical twins. Carrying unique molecular identifiers, the cDNA also gained a universal primer site through template switching. One entry per CDR3 protein results from TCRdb running MiXCR on the 5' RACE reads. This table has 1.5 million to 2 million distinct CDR3 sequences, under 35% appearing once. Study observations and caveats: Part of the zero-insertion signal could reflect confounding by invariant MAIT and iNKT cells. Out-of-frame beta sequences exhibited a weaker degree of excess twin sharing.

Note on this clonotype: Its antigen is still unknown.

Trimming took 4 bases from V and 1 from J, leaving 13 bases between them. The CDR3 runs to 15 residues. From germline, CDR1 is MNHEY and CDR2 SMNVEV (reference sequence). V gene TRBV27 combines with J gene TRBJ1-1; D is unclear. The source material was cord blood. This clonotype was obtained from a newborn girl in good health. In nucleotides, the CDR3 is TGTGCCAGCAGTTACACCCGGCGGGGGAACACTGAAGCTTTCTTT. This gives the protein CASSYTRRGNTEAFF.